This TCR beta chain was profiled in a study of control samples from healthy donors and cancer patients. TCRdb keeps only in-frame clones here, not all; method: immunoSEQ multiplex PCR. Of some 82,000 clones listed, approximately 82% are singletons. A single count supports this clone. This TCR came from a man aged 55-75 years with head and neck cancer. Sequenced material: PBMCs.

The DNA of the CDR3 is TGTGCCAGCAGCTCGACCGGGACAGGAGGCTCCTACGAGCAGTACTTC. It encodes CASSSTGTGGSYEQYF. The chain couples TRBV7-9 to TRBJ2-7; 8 nucleotides agree with TRBD1. V was pared by 4 bases and J by 0 bases, with 8 bases of the junction left unmatched. Germline CDR1 and CDR2: SEHNR and FQNEAQ (reference sequence). CDR3 length equals 16 residues.